The 7 T cell receptor beta chains given below trace back to one sample, sequenced in a study of CD8 T cells in Susac syndrome. An input of about 0.5 to 1 ug of RNA was subjected to reverse transcription using random hexamers. TCRdb independently ran MiXCR on the immunoSEQ multiplex PCR reads; one entry per CDR3 protein. Among 150,000 to 200,000 distinct CDR3 sequences listed, 94% were seen once. What was sequenced was CD4+ T cells from PBMCs. The source of these receptors is a human donor with multiple sclerosis.

The rearrangement joins TRBV20-1 to TRBJ2-5, with TRBD2 identical over 9 bases. Per germline, CDR1 DFQATT and CDR2 SNEGSKA (reference sequence). With 3 bases clipped from V and 0 bases from J, the junction kept 5 bases outside the gene matches. The CDR3 runs to 15 residues. CDR3 sequence: CSARDSSGNQETQYF. CDR3 nucleotide sequence: TGCAGTGCTAGGGATTCTAGCGGGAACCAAGAGACCCAGTACTTC.

This chain uses TRBV5-1 with TRBJ1-2; tentative D call: TRBD1 (5 bases). Germline V gene data show CDR1 as SGHRS and CDR2 as YFSETQ. The CDR3 consists of 13 residues. The V end lost 0 bases, the J end lost 5 bases, and 8 bases lay between the germline ends. The CDR3 sequence is CASSLEQVYGYTF. DNA of the CDR3: TGCGCCAGCAGCTTGGAACAGGTTTATGGCTACACCTTC. The variable domain in full, with the rest retrieved from reference TRBV5-1 and TRBJ1-2, is KAGVTQTPRYLIKTRGQQVTLSCSPISGHRSVSWYQQTPGQGLQFLFEYFSETQRNKGNFPGRFSGRQFSNSRSEMNVSTLELGDSALYLCASSLEQVYGYTFGSGTRLTVV.

The J gene is TRBJ2-3, the V gene TRBV29-1; D call uncertain. Looked up from germline, CDR1 is SQVTM and CDR2 is ANQGSEA. Trimming pared 4 bases from V and 3 bases from J, leaving 8 bases between. The CDR3 spans 12 residues. The DNA of the CDR3 is TGCAGCGTTGCTCATCAGACAGATACGCAGTATTTT. It is translated as CSVAHQTDTQYF.

This clonotype was counted only a few times. The chain joins TRBV20-1 to TRBJ1-1; D gene ambiguous. With 5 bases removed from V and 0 bases from J, the gap between germline ends came to 4 bases. CDR3 length equals 11 residues. CDR1 DFQATT and CDR2 SNEGSKA come from the germline V gene (reference sequence). This CDR3 reads CSARLNTEAFF. The CDR3 DNA sequence: TGCAGTGCTCGATTGAACACTGAAGCTTTCTTT.

The CDR3 DNA reads as TGCGCCAGCAGCTCCGGACTCAGGGTAATCGGGGAGCTGTTTTTT. Its translation: CASSSGLRVIGELFF. The rearrangement uses TRBV5-1 and TRBJ2-2; the D call may be TRBD1 or TRBD2 (5 bases each). Trimming removed 3 bases at V and 7 bases at J, with 16 bases between. Germline V gene data show CDR1 as SGHRS and CDR2 as YFSETQ. The CDR3 covers 15 residues.

This chain joins TRBV28 and TRBJ2-7, with 10 bases identical to TRBD2. CDR3 size: 15 residues. Losses at the gene ends were 4 bases for V and 2 bases for J; bases not matched to a gene: 5. CDR1 is MDHEN and CDR2 is SYDVKM in the germline V gene. The CDR3 DNA reads TGTGCCAGCAGTTACACTAGCGGGGCTACCTACGAGCAGTACTTC. This encodes CASSYTSGATYEQYF.

The chain recombines TRBV27 with TRBJ1-1; TRBD1 agrees at 10 bases. This CDR3 is built from 17 residues. Trimming cost V 2 bases and J 4 bases; bases outside gene matches: 10. Per the germline V gene, CDR1 is MNHEY and CDR2 is SMNVEV (reference sequence). CDR3 residues: CASSLRQGANFGTEAFF. In DNA, the CDR3 is TGTGCCAGCAGTTTAAGACAGGGGGCAAATTTTGGCACTGAAGCTTTCTTT.